This T cell receptor beta chain is from a study of blood T cell repertoires in COVID-19. Study overall: Some COVID-19 samples were acute and others convalescent; all came from the United States, Italy and Spain.

CDR1 and CDR2 (germline): GTSNPN, SVGIG (reference sequence). The V gene lost 5 bases and the J gene lost 7 bases, with 8 bases spanning the gap. The CDR3 contains 11 residues. This table comes from immunoSEQ multiplex PCR, and its TCRdb copy is limited to in-frame clones, with some not included. The table includes around 140,000 clones, more than 70% detected once. V and J are TRBV30 and TRBJ1-4; D unresolved. The receptor was isolated from a human donor in a cohort sampled during active COVID-19. Sequencing was carried out using peripheral blood. CDR3: CAWAGAEKLFF. In DNA form, the CDR3 reads TGTGCCTGGGCGGGAGCTGAAAAACTGTTTTTT.